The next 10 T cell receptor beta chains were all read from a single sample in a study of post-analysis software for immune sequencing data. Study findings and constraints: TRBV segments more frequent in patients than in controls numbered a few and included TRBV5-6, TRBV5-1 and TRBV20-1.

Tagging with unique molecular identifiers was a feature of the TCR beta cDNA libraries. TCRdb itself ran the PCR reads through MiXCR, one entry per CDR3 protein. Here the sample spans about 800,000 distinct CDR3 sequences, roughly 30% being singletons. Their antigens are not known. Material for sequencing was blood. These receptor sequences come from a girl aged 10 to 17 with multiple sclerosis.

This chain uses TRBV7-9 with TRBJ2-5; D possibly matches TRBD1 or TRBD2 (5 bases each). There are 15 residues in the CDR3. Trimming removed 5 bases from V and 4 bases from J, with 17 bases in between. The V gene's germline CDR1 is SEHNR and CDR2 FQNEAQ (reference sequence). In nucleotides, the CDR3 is TGTGCCAGCAGCCATCGGGACCGGGGCCCAGAGACCCAGTACTTC. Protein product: CASSHRDRGPETQYF.

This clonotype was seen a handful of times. Here the CDR3 DNA reads TGTGCCAGCAGCCCAACTAGCGGTAGGGGGGCGGAGAATGAGCAGTTCTTC. Encoded protein: CASSPTSGRGAENEQFF. This rearrangement joins TRBV6-2 or TRBV6-3 to TRBJ2-1, with 8 bases aligning to TRBD2. This CDR3 has 17 amino acids. The ends lost 6 bases at V and 7 bases at J; junction bases unmatched: 17. Per germline, CDR1 MNHEY and CDR2 SVGEGT.

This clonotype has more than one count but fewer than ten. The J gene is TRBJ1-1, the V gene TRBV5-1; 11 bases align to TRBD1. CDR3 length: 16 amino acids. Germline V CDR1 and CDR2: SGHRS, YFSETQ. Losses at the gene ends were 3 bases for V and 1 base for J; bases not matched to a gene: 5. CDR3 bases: TGCGCCAGCAGCTCCCGAGGACAGGGGGCGAACACTGAAGCTTTCTTT. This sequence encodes CASSSRGQGANTEAFF.

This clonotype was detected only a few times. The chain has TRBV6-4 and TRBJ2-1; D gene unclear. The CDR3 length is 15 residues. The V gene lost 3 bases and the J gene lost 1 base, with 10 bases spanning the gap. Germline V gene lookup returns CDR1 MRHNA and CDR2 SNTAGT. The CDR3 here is CASSEDPESYNEQFF. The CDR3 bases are TGTGCCAGCAGTGAGGACCCTGAATCCTACAATGAGCAGTTCTTC.

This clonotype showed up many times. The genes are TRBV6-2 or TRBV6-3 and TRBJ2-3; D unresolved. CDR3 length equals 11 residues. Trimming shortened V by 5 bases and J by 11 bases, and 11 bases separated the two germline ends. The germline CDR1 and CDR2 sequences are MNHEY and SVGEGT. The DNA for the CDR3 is TGTGCCAGCAGTCCTTTAGGGCAGCAGTATTTT. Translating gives CASSPLGQQYF.

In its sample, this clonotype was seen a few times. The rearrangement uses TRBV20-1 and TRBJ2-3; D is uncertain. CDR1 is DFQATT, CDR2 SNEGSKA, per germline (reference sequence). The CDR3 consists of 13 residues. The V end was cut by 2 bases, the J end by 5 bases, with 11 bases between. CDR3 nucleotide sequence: TGCAGTGCTAGACCCAACTTCGGAGATACGCAGTATTTT. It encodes CSARPNFGDTQYF.

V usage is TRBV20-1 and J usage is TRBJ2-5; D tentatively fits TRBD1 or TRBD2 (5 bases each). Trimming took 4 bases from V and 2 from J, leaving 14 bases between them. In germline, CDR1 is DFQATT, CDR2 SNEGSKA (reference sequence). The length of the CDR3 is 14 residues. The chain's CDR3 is CSATFTGPQETQYF. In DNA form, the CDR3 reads TGCAGTGCTACATTTACGGGGCCACAAGAGACCCAGTACTTC.

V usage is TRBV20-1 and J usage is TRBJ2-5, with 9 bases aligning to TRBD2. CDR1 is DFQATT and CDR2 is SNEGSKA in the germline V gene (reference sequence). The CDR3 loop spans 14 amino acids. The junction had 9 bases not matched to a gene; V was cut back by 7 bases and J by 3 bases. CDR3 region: CSGSRGLAKETQYF. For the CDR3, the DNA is TGCAGTGGAAGCCGGGGACTAGCTAAAGAGACCCAGTACTTC.

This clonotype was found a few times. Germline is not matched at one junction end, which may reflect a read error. CDR3: CAGSGLVLYNEQFF. The CDR3 nucleotides are TGTGCCGGCAGCGGACTAGTCCTCTACAATGAGCAGTTCTTC. V is TRBV7-9 and J is TRBJ2-1, with TRBD2 matching over 7 bases. CDR1 and CDR2 (germline): SEHNR, FQNEAQ (reference sequence). The CDR3 totals 14 residues.

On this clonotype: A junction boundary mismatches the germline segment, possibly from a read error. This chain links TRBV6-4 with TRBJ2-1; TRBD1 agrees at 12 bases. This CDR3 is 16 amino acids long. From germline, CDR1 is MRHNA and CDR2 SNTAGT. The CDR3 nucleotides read TGTGCCAGCAGTATGTTAGGGACAGGGGGCCGCGGTGAGCGGTTCTTC. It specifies CASSMLGTGGRGERFF.